This T cell receptor beta chain was retrieved from a study of T-cell reconstitution after alpha-beta-depleted transplantation in children. The germline V gene encodes CDR1 SGHVS and CDR2 FQNEAQ. V shed 4 bases and J 6 bases; nucleotides not matched to a gene: 9. The CDR3 is 18 residues long. Preparation of the TCRbeta library used unique molecular identifiers. TCRdb redid the calling of the PCR reads with MiXCR, one entry per CDR3 protein. This sample carries approximately 210,000 distinct CDR3 sequences, about 15% of them seen once, and the ten largest clones take about 12%. This clonotype appeared many times.

This TCR came from a human donor who donated a stem cell graft to a child with acute lymphoblastic leukemia. This sequence joins TRBV7-8 and TRBJ2-2; 15 bases are shared with TRBD2. The source material was PBMCs from the stem cell graft donor, sampled from the stem cell graft. CDR3 sequence: CASSSRGLAGGVPGELFF. The CDR3 nucleotides are TGTGCCAGCAGCTCCCGAGGACTAGCGGGAGGGGTACCCGGGGAGCTGTTTTTT.